Below are 11 T cell receptor beta chains sequenced from a single sample in a study of CD8 T cells in ankylosing spondylitis. Findings and limits, study-wide: In ankylosing spondylitis blood, a motif of about 8 highly homologous TCR beta variants appeared characteristic.

From the 5' RACE reads, TCRdb called clonotypes with MiXCR, one entry per CDR3 protein. The profile shows more than 600,000 distinct CDR3 sequences, roughly 19% of them singletons. Their antigens remain unidentified. The sample was blood, either unsorted or a sorted T cell fraction (not recorded which). The receptors derive from a male donor with ankylosing spondylitis.

The chain employs TRBV28 and TRBJ1-5; 7 bases align to TRBD1. Trimming cost V 6 bases and J 6 bases; bases outside gene matches: 8. Germline V gene lookup returns CDR1 MDHEN and CDR2 SYDVKM. The CDR3 contains 14 residues. CDR3 protein: CASRIQGIGQPQHF. The CDR3 DNA sequence: TGTGCCAGCAGAATACAGGGGATCGGTCAGCCCCAGCATTTT.

This clonotype was found many times. This chain connects TRBV5-1 to TRBJ1-2; perhaps TRBD1 as D (5 bases). Trimming removed 2 bases at V and 10 bases at J, with 21 bases between. The CDR3 has 15 amino acids. Germline CDR1 SGHRS, CDR2 YFSETQ. The CDR3 region is CASSFITGQLWDYTF. The CDR3 coding sequence is TGCGCCAGCAGCTTCATAACGGGGCAACTATGGGACTACACCTTC.

The gene calls are TRBV5-1 and TRBJ2-7; 8 positions match TRBD2. Losses at the gene ends were 1 base for V and 6 bases for J; bases not matched to a gene: 6. Germline V lookup: CDR1 SGHRS, CDR2 YFSETQ. CDR3 length: 14 amino acids. In nucleotides, the CDR3 is TGCGCCAGCAGCTTGCAAGCGGGAGTAAGCGAGCAGTACTTC. This gives the protein CASSLQAGVSEQYF.

The chain employs TRBV5-1 and TRBJ1-5; the D is unclear. Germline assignment: CDR1 SGHRS and CDR2 YFSETQ. V lost 4 bases and J 7 bases, leaving 15 bases between the germline ends. The CDR3 totals 14 residues. Written as DNA, the CDR3 is TGCGCCAGCAGCCAAGACGGGGTAAACCAGCCCCAGCATTTT. It encodes CASSQDGVNQPQHF.

In this sample, this clonotype turned up a few times. The V gene is TRBV20-1, the J gene TRBJ2-7; unclear D gene. Germline V gene sequence: CDR1 DFQATT, CDR2 SNEGSKA (reference sequence). Trimming stripped 6 bases from V and 0 bases from J, with 18 bases between. The CDR3 totals 15 residues. Here the CDR3 DNA reads TGCAGTGCCCATCAACCTACCCGCAACTCCTACGAGCAGTACTTC. This codes for CSAHQPTRNSYEQYF.

The rearrangement links TRBV12-3 or TRBV12-4 to TRBJ2-1, with a tentative D call TRBD2 (7 bases). V was pared by 6 bases and J by 8 bases, with 29 bases between. This CDR3 spans 18 amino acids. CDR3 coding DNA: TGTGCCAGCAGCCCGTTTTGGGGGGCGGACGAAACTAGCGATGAGCAGTTCTTC. Its protein is CASSPFWGADETSDEQFF.

This clonotype showed up many times. J is TRBJ2-7 and V is TRBV12-3 or TRBV12-4; TRBD2 matches at 15 bases. The CDR3 totals 15 residues. J lost 5 bases, V lost 6 bases, and 5 bases had no gene match. The CDR3 DNA is TGTGCCAGCAGCGTCGGACTAGCGGGAGGGAACGAGCAGTACTTC. It yields the protein CASSVGLAGGNEQYF.

The chain has TRBV7-9 and TRBJ2-7; TRBD1 agrees at 11 bases. This CDR3 region has 14 residues. Germline V gene lookup returns CDR1 SEHNR and CDR2 FQNEAQ (reference sequence). Unmatched junction bases numbered 7, after V lost 5 bases and J lost 7 bases. CDR3 nucleotide sequence: TGTGCCAGCAGCGCCGGGACAGGGGGACAGGAGCAGTACTTC. Its translation: CASSAGTGGQEQYF. Combining the CDR3 with reference TRBV7-9 and TRBJ2-7 gives the whole variable domain DTGVSQNPRHKITKRGQNVTFRCDPISEHNRLYWYRQTLGQGPEFLTYFQNEAQLEKSRLLSDRFSAERPKGSFSTLEIQRTEQGDSAMYLCASSAGTGGQEQYFGPGTRLTVT.

The rearrangement uses TRBV7-2 and TRBJ2-1, with unresolved D. This CDR3 region has 14 residues. The germline V and J ends were trimmed by 2 bases and 8 bases, with 13 bases remaining between them. Germline V CDR1 and CDR2: SGHTA, FQGNSA. In DNA, the CDR3 is TGTGCCAGCAGCTTATATAATGGTGGGGATGAGCAGTTCTTC. Its protein product is CASSLYNGGDEQFF.

The V call is TRBV5-1, the J call TRBJ2-2; 9 positions match TRBD2. Germline V lookup: CDR1 SGHRS, CDR2 YFSETQ. The length of the CDR3 is 16 residues. The V gene end was trimmed by 0 bases and the J gene end by 5 bases; junction bases not matched to a gene: 5. The CDR3 sequence: CASSLGGLAGTGELFF. For the CDR3, the DNA is TGCGCCAGCAGCTTGGGGGGACTAGCCGGTACCGGGGAGCTGTTTTTT.

The rearrangement links TRBV20-1 to TRBJ1-6; perhaps TRBD1 as D (6 bases). Trimming took 0 bases from V and 8 from J, leaving 17 bases between them. The germline V gene encodes CDR1 DFQATT and CDR2 SNEGSKA (reference sequence). CDR3 length: 16 amino acids. The CDR3 DNA follows: TGCAGTGCTAGAGATCGGGGGCCCCAAGGGGATTCACCCCTCCACTTT. This sequence encodes CSARDRGPQGDSPLHF.